A few counts support the clone carrying this TCR beta chain. The antigen is unknown. A template switching step contributed a universal primer site, while unique molecular identifiers were present in the cDNA. A single record per CDR3 protein comes from TCRdb applying MiXCR to the 5' RACE reads. The table shows about 570,000 distinct CDR3 sequences, with 7.5% to 10% occurring only once. The sample belongs to a study of identical twins. General study findings and limits: Within beta out-of-frame sequences, the excess sharing observed between twins was weaker. High-abundance cord blood beta clonotypes had fewer insertions; memory repertoires showed none.

Trimming took 2 bases from V and 4 from J, leaving 11 bases between them. This CDR3 region has 14 residues. CDR1 is SEHNR, CDR2 FQNEAQ, per germline (reference sequence). These same data were also listed under a study on yellow fever vaccine responses in identical twins. That source notes: A vaccine T cell response that seemed partly convergent and partly personalized was reported in twins.

V gene TRBV7-9 combines with J gene TRBJ1-1, with D tentatively TRBD1 (5 bases). Specimen: PBMCs. This sequence was found in a woman between 18 and 29 years old in good health. Here the CDR3 reads CASSLFPRGTEAFF. CDR3 coding DNA: TGTGCCAGCAGCTTATTCCCAAGGGGCACTGAAGCTTTCTTT.